The entry that follows covers one TCR beta chain sequence. With 2 bases removed from V and 2 bases from J, the gap between germline ends came to 9 bases. The CDR3 is 14 residues long. The V gene's germline CDR1 is MNHEY and CDR2 SMNVEV (reference sequence). The data originate from a study of blood T cell repertoires in COVID-19. Study overall: Donors in the United States, Italy and Spain gave samples during acute or convalescent COVID-19. PBMCs, B-cell-depleted T cells, or T cells were the source of the cDNA or gDNA that made up the material.

How the authors handled the data: By means of reference gene primer amplification, nucleated cell counts were estimated. Method: immunoSEQ multiplex PCR; TCRdb's copy keeps in-frame clones and lacks some. V and J calls and clone size are as listed in that table; D and trimming were resolved from the DNA. Counted here are 270,000 or so clones, roughly nine tenths occurring once; the ten biggest clones make up approximately 4.6%. Material for sequencing was peripheral blood. The J gene is TRBJ2-5, the V gene TRBV27, with a tentative D call TRBD2 (6 bases). The source is a woman aged 40 to 49 who had recovered from COVID-19. CDR3 residues: CASSLDGRQETQYF. As DNA, the CDR3 is TGTGCCAGCAGTTTAGACGGGAGACAAGAGACCCAGTACTTC.